The rows below give T cell receptor beta chains drawn from one sample of a study of shared clonotypes between healthy human individuals. The method was immunoSEQ multiplex PCR; TCRdb's version includes in-frame clones alone and lacks a portion of them. The sample consists of hundreds of thousands of clones, almost 97% of them appearing once. Sequencing was performed on naive CD4+ T cells sorted from blood. These receptors were taken from a woman under 40 in good health. The CDR3 runs from the conserved cysteine through the conserved F or W. The D gene is left open where the match is weak. A clone size is listed for some rows: how often the clone was seen (once, few, many), or a class if it is expanded.

cdr3_nt: TGTGCCAGCAGTGAAGGGTACAATGAGCAGTTCTTC; cdr3_aa: CASSEGYNEQFF; d_call: -; clone_size: -; v_call: TRBV6-1; j_call: TRBJ2-1
cdr3_nt: TGTGCCACCAGCAGAAAGGGACAGGGGGATATTTTGGCTGGCTACACCTTC; cdr3_aa: CATSRKGQGDILAGYTF; d_call: TRBD1; clone_size: -; v_call: TRBV15; j_call: TRBJ1-2
cdr3_nt: TGTGCCAGCAGCTTATTCTCGGGAAGAGACTACGAGCAGTACTTC; cdr3_aa: CASSLFSGRDYEQYF; d_call: -; clone_size: once; v_call: TRBV7-9; j_call: TRBJ2-7
cdr3_nt: TGTGCCAGCAGCCGTCTTAGACCCCCCGGGATCACTGAAGCTTTCTTT; cdr3_aa: CASSRLRPPGITEAFF; d_call: -; clone_size: -; v_call: TRBV11-1; j_call: TRBJ1-1
cdr3_nt: TGTGCCAGCAGCTCCTTTGACAGGGCTACTGAAGCTTTCTTT; cdr3_aa: CASSSFDRATEAFF; d_call: TRBD1; clone_size: -; v_call: TRBV7-2; j_call: TRBJ1-1
cdr3_nt: TGTGCCAGCAGTTCCACCCATGGGACGGATGGTAACTATGGCTACACCTTC; cdr3_aa: CASSSTHGTDGNYGYTF; d_call: -; clone_size: -; v_call: TRBV28; j_call: TRBJ1-2
cdr3_nt: TGTGCCACCGAGTCTCACGCGGGGGGCAATGAGCAGTTCTTC; cdr3_aa: CATESHAGGNEQFF; d_call: TRBD2; clone_size: -; v_call: TRBV4-2; j_call: TRBJ2-1
cdr3_nt: TGTGCCAGCAGCCCACAGACTATGAACACTGAAGCTTTCTTT; cdr3_aa: CASSPQTMNTEAFF; d_call: -; clone_size: -; v_call: TRBV7-9; j_call: TRBJ1-1
cdr3_nt: TGTGCCAGCAGCTCAGGCAGGATTGGCACAGATACGCAGTATTTT; cdr3_aa: CASSSGRIGTDTQYF; d_call: -; clone_size: once; v_call: TRBV11-2; j_call: TRBJ2-3
cdr3_nt: TGTGCCAGCAGCTACGGACCCTACGAGCAGTACTTC; cdr3_aa: CASSYGPYEQYF; d_call: -; clone_size: -; v_call: TRBV28; j_call: TRBJ2-7
cdr3_nt: TGTGCCAGCAGCGTCCGACAGGAAATAGATACGCAGTATTTT; cdr3_aa: CASSVRQEIDTQYF; d_call: -; clone_size: -; v_call: TRBV7-9; j_call: TRBJ2-3
cdr3_nt: TGTGCCAGCTGGCAGCGCCTAAGCACAGATACGCAGTATTTT; cdr3_aa: CASWQRLSTDTQYF; d_call: -; clone_size: -; v_call: TRBV28; j_call: TRBJ2-3
cdr3_nt: TGTGCCAGCTCATCGGACAGGGGGCTTGAGCAGTACTTC; cdr3_aa: CASSSDRGLEQYF; d_call: TRBD1; clone_size: -; v_call: TRBV18; j_call: TRBJ2-7
cdr3_nt: TGTGCCAGCTCACCAACTAGCGGGAGGCCGAGCTCCTACGAGCAGTACTTC; cdr3_aa: CASSPTSGRPSSYEQYF; d_call: TRBD2; clone_size: once; v_call: TRBV18; j_call: TRBJ2-7
cdr3_nt: TGTGCCAGCAGCTTTGACAGGCCCACAGATACGCAGTATTTT; cdr3_aa: CASSFDRPTDTQYF; d_call: -; clone_size: -; v_call: TRBV7-9; j_call: TRBJ2-3
cdr3_nt: TGTGCCAGCAGCTTGGACAGGGGTGATTACGAGCAGTACTTC; cdr3_aa: CASSLDRGDYEQYF; d_call: TRBD1; clone_size: few; v_call: TRBV11-2; j_call: TRBJ2-7
cdr3_nt: TGTGCCAGCAGTTTAGGCAGCGTGGTCGTCGAGCAGTACTTC; cdr3_aa: CASSLGSVVVEQYF; d_call: -; clone_size: -; v_call: TRBV28; j_call: TRBJ2-7
cdr3_nt: TGTGCCAGCACCGAACAGGCCCTCTCCTACGAGCAGTACTTC; cdr3_aa: CASTEQALSYEQYF; d_call: -; clone_size: -; v_call: TRBV28; j_call: TRBJ2-7
cdr3_nt: TGTGCCACTCAGGGGGCCGGGGAGACCCAGTACTTC; cdr3_aa: CATQGAGETQYF; d_call: TRBD1; clone_size: -; v_call: TRBV6-6; j_call: TRBJ2-5
cdr3_nt: TGTGCCAGCAGGACAAACTCCGGCGGTACGCAGTATTTT; cdr3_aa: CASRTNSGGTQYF; d_call: -; clone_size: -; v_call: TRBV7-6; j_call: TRBJ2-3